This TCR beta chain was sequenced in a study of beta chain features in type 1 diabetes. Study-wide findings and caveats: Shorter TCRB CDR3s, moderately but significantly so, marked every one of the four CD4+ subsets in Type 1 diabetes patients. The naive, central memory and Treg TCRB repertoires looked more alike in patients than they did in healthy donors.

This CDR3 is 13 amino acids long. Trimming removed 1 base from V and 5 bases from J, with 9 bases in between. From germline, CDR1 is SGHNT and CDR2 YYREEE (reference sequence). Expressed TCRB transcripts were sequenced, since all the RNA that had been isolated was reverse transcribed. The method was immunoSEQ multiplex PCR; TCRdb's version includes in-frame clones alone and lacks a portion of them. This sample has about 370,000 clones, with over 9% found just once. This clone has a handful of counts. Its antigen remains unidentified. Other nucleotide sequences from this sample produce the same CDR3. The source of this sequence is a man aged 25 to 40 with type 1 diabetes. The source material was central memory CD4+ T cells from blood. The rearrangement links TRBV5-4 to TRBJ2-5, with D perhaps TRBD1 or TRBD2 (5 bases each). The CDR3 is CASSLRGEETQYF. The CDR3 coding sequence is TGTGCCAGCAGCTTGAGAGGGGAGGAGACCCAGTACTTC.